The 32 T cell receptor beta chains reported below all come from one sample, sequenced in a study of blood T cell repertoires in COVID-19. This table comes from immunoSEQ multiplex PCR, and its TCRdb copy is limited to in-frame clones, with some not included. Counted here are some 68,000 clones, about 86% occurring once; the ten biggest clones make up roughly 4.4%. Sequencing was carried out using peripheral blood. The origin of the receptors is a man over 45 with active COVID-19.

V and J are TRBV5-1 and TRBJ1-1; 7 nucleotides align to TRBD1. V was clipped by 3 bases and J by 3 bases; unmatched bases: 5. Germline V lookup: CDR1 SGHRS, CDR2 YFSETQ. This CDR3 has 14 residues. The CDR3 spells CASSSGTEYTEAFF. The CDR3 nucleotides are TGCGCCAGCAGCTCCGGGACAGAGTACACTGAAGCTTTCTTT. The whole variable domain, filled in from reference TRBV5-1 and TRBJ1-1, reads KAGVTQTPRYLIKTRGQQVTLSCSPISGHRSVSWYQQTPGQGLQFLFEYFSETQRNKGNFPGRFSGRQFSNSRSEMNVSTLELGDSALYLCASSSGTEYTEAFFGQGTRLTVV.

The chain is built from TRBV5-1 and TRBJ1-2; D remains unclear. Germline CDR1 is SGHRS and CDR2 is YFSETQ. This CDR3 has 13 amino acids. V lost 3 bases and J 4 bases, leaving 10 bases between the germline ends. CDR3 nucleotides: TGCGCCAGCAGCTCGGGCCGGGGCTATGGCTACACCTTC. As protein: CASSSGRGYGYTF.

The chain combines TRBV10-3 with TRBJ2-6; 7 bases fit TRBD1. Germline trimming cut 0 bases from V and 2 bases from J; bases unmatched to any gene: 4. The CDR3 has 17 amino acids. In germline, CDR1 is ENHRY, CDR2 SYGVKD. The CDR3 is CAISESRGGPGANVLTF. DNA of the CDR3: TGTGCCATCAGTGAGTCCCGAGGGGGCCCTGGGGCCAACGTCCTGACTTTC.

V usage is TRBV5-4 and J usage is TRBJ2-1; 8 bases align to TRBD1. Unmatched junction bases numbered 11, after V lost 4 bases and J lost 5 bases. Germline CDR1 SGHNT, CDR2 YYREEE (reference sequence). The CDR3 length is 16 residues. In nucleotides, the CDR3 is TGTGCCAGCAGCCATTCTTGGGACAGGCCTGACAATGAGCAGTTCTTC. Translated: CASSHSWDRPDNEQFF.

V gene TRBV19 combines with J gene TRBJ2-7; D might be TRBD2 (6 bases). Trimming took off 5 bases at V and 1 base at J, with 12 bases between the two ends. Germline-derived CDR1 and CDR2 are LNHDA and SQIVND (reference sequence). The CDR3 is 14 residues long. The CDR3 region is CASSPRGKSYEQYF. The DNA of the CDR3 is TGTGCCAGTAGTCCCCGGGGGAAGTCCTACGAGCAGTACTTC.

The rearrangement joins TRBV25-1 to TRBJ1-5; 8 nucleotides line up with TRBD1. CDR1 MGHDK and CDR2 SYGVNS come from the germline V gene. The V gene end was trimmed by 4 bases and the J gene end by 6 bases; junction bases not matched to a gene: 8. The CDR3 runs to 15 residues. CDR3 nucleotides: TGTGCCAGCAGTGTTCGGACAGGGTGCGTTCAGCCCCAGCATTTT. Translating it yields CASSVRTGCVQPQHF.

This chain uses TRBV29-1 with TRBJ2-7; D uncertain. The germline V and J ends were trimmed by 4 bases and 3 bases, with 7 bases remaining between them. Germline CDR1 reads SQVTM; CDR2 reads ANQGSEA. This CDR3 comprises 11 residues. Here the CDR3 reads CSVGRNYEQYF. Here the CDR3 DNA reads TGCAGCGTTGGCAGGAACTACGAGCAGTACTTC.

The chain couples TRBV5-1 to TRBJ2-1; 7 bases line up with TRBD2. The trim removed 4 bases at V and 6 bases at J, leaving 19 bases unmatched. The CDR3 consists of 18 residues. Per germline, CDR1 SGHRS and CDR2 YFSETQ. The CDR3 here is CASSLQYAWGGVSNEQFF. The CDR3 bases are TGCGCCAGCAGCCTCCAGTATGCTTGGGGGGGGGTAAGCAATGAGCAGTTCTTC. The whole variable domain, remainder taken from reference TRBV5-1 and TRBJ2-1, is KAGVTQTPRYLIKTRGQQVTLSCSPISGHRSVSWYQQTPGQGLQFLFEYFSETQRNKGNFPGRFSGRQFSNSRSEMNVSTLELGDSALYLCASSLQYAWGGVSNEQFFGPGTRLTVL.

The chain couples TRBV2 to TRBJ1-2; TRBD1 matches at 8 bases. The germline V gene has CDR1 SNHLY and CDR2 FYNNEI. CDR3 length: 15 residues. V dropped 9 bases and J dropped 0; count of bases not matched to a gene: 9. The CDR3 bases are TGTGCCAGGCGGTCCACAGGGGGGTCTAACTATGGCTACACCTTC. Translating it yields CARRSTGGSNYGYTF. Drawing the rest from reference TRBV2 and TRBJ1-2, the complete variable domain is EPEVTQTPSHQVTQMGQEVILRCVPISNHLYFYWYRQILGQKVEFLVSFYNNEISEKSEIFDDQFSVERPDGSNFTLKIRSTKLEDSAMYFCARRSTGGSNYGYTFGSGTRLTVV.

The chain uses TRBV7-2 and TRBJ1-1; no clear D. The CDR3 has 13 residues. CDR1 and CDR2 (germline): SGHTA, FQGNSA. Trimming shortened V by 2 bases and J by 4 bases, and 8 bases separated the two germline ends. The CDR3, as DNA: TGTGCCAGCAGCTTAAGGTGGGCCACTGAAGCTTTCTTT. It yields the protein CASSLRWATEAFF. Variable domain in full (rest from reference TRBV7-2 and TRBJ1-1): GAGVSQSPSNKVTEKGKDVELRCDPISGHTALYWYRQSLGQGLEFLIYFQGNSAPDKSGLPSDRFSAERTGGSVSTLTIQRTQQEDSAVYLCASSLRWATEAFFGQGTRLTVV.

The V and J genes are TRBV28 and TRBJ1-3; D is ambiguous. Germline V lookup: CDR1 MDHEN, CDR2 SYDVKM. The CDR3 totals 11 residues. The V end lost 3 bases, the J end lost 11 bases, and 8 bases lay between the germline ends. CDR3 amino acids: CASSLRGAIYF. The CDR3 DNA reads TGTGCCAGCAGTTTGAGAGGAGCCATATATTTT.

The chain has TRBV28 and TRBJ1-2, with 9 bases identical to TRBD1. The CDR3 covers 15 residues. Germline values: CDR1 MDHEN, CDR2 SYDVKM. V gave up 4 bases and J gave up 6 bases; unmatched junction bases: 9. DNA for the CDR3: TGTGCCAGCAGTTCAGGTACAGGGGGCAATCATGGCTACACCTTC. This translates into CASSSGTGGNHGYTF.

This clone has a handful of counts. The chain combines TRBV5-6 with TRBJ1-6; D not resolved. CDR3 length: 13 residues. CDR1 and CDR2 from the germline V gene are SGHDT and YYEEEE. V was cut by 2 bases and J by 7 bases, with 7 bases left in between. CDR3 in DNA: TGTGCCAGCAGCTTTTATCTCAATTCACCCCTCCACTTT. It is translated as CASSFYLNSPLHF.

The CDR3 loop is CASSYGSGGSYGYTF. Written as DNA, the CDR3 is TGTGCCAGCAGTTATGGGTCAGGAGGCAGCTATGGCTACACCTTC. This chain links TRBV6-6 with TRBJ1-2; D is uncertain. Germline V gene data show CDR1 as MNHNY and CDR2 as SVGAGI (reference sequence). V shed 3 bases and J shed 4 bases, with 15 bases lying between them. This CDR3 contains 15 residues.

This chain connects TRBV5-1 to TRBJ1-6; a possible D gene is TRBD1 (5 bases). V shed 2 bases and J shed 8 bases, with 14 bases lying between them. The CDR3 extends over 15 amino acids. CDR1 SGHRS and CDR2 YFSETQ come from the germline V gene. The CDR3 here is CASSFQTGLDSPLHF. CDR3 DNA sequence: TGCGCCAGCAGCTTCCAAACAGGTTTAGATTCACCCCTCCACTTT.

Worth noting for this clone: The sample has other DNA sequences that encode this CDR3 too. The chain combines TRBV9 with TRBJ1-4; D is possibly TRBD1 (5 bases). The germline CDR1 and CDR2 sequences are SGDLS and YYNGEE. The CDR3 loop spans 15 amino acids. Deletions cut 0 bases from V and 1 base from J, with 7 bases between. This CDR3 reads CASSVGQGTNEKLFF. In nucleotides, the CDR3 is TGTGCCAGCAGCGTAGGGCAGGGAACTAATGAAAAACTGTTTTTT.

DNA for the CDR3: TGTGCCAGTAGTATAGGAGGAGTTGAGGAAAAACTGTTTTTT. Residues: CASSIGGVEEKLFF. The rearrangement links TRBV19 to TRBJ1-4, with unresolved D. In germline, CDR1 is LNHDA, CDR2 SQIVND (reference sequence). The CDR3 totals 14 residues. V gave up 1 base and J gave up 8 bases, with 11 bases separating them. Full variable domain (missing parts from reference TRBV19 and TRBJ1-4): DGGITQSPKYLFRKEGQNVTLSCEQNLNHDAMYWYRQDPGQGLRLIYYSQIVNDFQKGDIAEGYSVSREKKESFPLTVTSAQKNPTAFYLCASSIGGVEEKLFFGSGTQLSVL.

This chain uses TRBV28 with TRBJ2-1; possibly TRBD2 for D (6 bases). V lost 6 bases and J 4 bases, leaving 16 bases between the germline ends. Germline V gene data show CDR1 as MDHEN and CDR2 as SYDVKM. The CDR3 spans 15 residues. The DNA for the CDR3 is TGTGCCAGCAGCCTAGCGAGCGCCGGATACAATGAGCAGTTCTTC. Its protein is CASSLASAGYNEQFF.

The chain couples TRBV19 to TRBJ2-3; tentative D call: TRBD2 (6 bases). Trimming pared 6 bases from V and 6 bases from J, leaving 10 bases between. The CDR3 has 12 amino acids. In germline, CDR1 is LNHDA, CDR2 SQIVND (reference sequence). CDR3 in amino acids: CASRISGDTQYF. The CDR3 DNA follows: TGTGCCAGTAGGATAAGCGGGGATACGCAGTATTTT.

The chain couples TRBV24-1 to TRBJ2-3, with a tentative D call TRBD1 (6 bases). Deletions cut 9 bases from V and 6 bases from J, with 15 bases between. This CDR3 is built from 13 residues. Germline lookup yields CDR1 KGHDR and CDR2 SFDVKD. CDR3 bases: TGTGCCACCCGGGACACCAGATTTGATACGCAGTATTTT. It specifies CATRDTRFDTQYF.

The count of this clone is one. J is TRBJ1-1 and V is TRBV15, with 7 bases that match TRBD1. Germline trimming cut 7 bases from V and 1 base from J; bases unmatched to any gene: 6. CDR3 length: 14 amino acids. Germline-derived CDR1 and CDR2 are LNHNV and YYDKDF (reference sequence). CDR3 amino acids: CATKTGTANTEAFF. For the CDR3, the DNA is TGTGCCACCAAAACCGGGACAGCGAACACTGAAGCTTTCTTT. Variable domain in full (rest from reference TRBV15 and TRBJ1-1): DAMVIQNPRYQVTQFGKPVTLSCSQTLNHNVMYWYQQKSSQAPKLLFHYYDKDFNNEADTPDNFQSRRPNTSFCFLDIRSPGLGDTAMYLCATKTGTANTEAFFGQGTRLTVV.

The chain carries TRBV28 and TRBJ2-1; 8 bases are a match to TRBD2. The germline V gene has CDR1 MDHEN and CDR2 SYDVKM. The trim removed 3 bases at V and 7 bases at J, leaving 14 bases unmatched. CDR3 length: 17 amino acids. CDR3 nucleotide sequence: TGTGCCAGCAGTTTCCTGACAGTTACTAGCGGTGGGAATGAGCAGTTCTTC. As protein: CASSFLTVTSGGNEQFF.

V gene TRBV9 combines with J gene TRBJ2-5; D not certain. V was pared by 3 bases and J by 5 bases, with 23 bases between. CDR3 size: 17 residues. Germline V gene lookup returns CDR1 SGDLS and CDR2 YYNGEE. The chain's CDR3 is CASSDHGGASTGETQYF. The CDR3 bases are TGTGCCAGCAGCGACCATGGTGGAGCCTCTACTGGGGAGACCCAGTACTTC. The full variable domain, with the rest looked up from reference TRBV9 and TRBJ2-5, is DSGVTQTPKHLITATGQRVTLRCSPRSGDLSVYWYQQSLDQGLQFLIQYYNGEERAKGNILERFSAQQFPDLHSELNLSSLELGDSALYFCASSDHGGASTGETQYFGPGTRLLVL.

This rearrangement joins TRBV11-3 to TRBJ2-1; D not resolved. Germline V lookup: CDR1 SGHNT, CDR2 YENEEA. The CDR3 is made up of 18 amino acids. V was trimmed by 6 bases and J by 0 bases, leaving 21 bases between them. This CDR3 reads CASSSSSYRVFSYNEQFF. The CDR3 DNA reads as TGTGCCAGCAGTTCGTCATCCTATCGAGTCTTCTCCTACAATGAGCAGTTCTTC.

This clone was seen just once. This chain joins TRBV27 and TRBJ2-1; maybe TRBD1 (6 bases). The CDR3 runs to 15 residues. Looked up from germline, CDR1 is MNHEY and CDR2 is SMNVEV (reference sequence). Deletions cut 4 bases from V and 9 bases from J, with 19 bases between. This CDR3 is CASSYSGSGGIEQFF. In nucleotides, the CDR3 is TGTGCCAGCAGTTACTCCGGATCTGGGGGCATTGAGCAGTTCTTC.

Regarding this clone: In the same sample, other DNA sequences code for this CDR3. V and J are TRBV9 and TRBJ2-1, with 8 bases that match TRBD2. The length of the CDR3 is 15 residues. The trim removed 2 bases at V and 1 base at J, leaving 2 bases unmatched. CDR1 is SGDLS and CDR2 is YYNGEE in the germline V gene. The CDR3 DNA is TGTGCCAGCAGCGTGAGCGGGAGTTCCTACAATGAGCAGTTCTTC. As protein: CASSVSGSSYNEQFF.

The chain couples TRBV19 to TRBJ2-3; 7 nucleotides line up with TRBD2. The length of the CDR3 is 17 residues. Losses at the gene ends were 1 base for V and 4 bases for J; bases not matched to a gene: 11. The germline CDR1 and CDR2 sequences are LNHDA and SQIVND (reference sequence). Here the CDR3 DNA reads TGTGCCAGTAGTATAGTGTCACCTGGCGGGGGAGCAGATACGCAGTATTTT. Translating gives CASSIVSPGGGADTQYF. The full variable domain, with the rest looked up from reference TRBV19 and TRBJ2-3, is DGGITQSPKYLFRKEGQNVTLSCEQNLNHDAMYWYRQDPGQGLRLIYYSQIVNDFQKGDIAEGYSVSREKKESFPLTVTSAQKNPTAFYLCASSIVSPGGGADTQYFGPGTRLTVL.

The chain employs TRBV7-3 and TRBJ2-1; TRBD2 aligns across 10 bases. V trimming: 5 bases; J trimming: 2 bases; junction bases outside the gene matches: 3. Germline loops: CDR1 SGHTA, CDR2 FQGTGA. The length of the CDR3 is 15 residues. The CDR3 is CASSRSGRAYNEQFF. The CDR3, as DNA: TGTGCCAGCAGCAGAAGCGGGAGGGCCTACAATGAGCAGTTCTTC.

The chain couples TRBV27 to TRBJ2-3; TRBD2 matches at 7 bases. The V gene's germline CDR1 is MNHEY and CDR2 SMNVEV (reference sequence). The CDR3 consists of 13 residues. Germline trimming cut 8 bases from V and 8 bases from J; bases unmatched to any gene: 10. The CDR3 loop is CASRGAGVGTQYF. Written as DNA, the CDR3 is TGTGCCAGCCGTGGGGCGGGAGTAGGTACGCAGTATTTT.

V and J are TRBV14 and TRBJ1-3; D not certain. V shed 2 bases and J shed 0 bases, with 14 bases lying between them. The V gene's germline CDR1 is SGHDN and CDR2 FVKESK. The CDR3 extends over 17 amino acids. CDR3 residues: CASSQYLAGSSGNTIYF. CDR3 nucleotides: TGTGCCAGCAGCCAATACCTGGCGGGGAGCTCTGGAAACACCATATATTTT.

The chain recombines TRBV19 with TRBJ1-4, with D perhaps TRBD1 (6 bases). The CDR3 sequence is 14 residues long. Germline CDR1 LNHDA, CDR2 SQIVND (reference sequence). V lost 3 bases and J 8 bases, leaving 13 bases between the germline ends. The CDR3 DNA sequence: TGTGCCAGTAGTATGGGGGACACCTGGGAAAAACTGTTTTTT. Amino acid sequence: CASSMGDTWEKLFF.

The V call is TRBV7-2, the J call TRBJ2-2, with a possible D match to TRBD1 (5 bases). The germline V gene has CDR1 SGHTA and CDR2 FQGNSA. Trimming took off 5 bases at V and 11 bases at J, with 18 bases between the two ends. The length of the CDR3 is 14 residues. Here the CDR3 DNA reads TGTGCCAGCAGCAAAAGACAGCATGTCGGTGAGCTGTTTTTT. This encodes CASSKRQHVGELFF.